Listed below are T cell receptor beta chains from one sample, sequenced in a study of human T cells and chemical hapten exposure. TCRdb redid the calling of the RACE reads with MiXCR, one entry per CDR3 protein. The sample includes just over 350,000 distinct CDR3 sequences, more than 5% seen only once; the top ten take 4.5% to 6%. Sequenced material: whole blood, taken in connection with sensitization to the hapten diphenylcyclopropenone (DPC). The receptors were sampled from a young woman with alopecia areata. Some clones in this sample may be carry-over from other donors' samples. CDR3s include the opening cysteine and the closing phenylalanine or tryptophan. D genes are given only for firm matches. Rows give clone size only sometimes, using once, few, many, or a class for an expanded clone.

clone_size: few
d_call: .
v_call: TRBV28
j_call: TRBJ2-7
cdr3_aa: CASRAGRRKRQYF
cdr3_nt: TGTGCCAGCAGGGCGGGCAGGAGAAAACGGCAGTACTTC

clone_size: many
d_call: .
v_call: TRBV25-1
j_call: TRBJ1-6
cdr3_aa: CATSGDLWNSPLHF
cdr3_nt: TGTGCCACCTCCGGGGACCTATGGAATTCACCCCTCCACTTT

clone_size: few
d_call: TRBD1
v_call: TRBV12-3/TRBV12-4
j_call: TRBJ1-5
cdr3_aa: CASSFDREFNQPQHF
cdr3_nt: TGTGCCAGCAGTTTTGACAGGGAATTCAATCAGCCCCAGCATTTT

clone_size: .
d_call: TRBD2
v_call: TRBV7-2
j_call: TRBJ2-3
cdr3_aa: CASSFILAGARGTQYF
cdr3_nt: TGTGCCAGCAGCTTTATTCTAGCGGGGGCCCGGGGTACGCAGTATTTT

clone_size: many
d_call: .
v_call: TRBV20-1
j_call: TRBJ1-2
cdr3_aa: CSARGSGRGYTF
cdr3_nt: TGCAGTGCTAGAGGGTCAGGGAGGGGCTACACCTTC

clone_size: many
d_call: .
v_call: TRBV7-9
j_call: TRBJ2-1
cdr3_aa: CASMRIGRGSYNEQFF
cdr3_nt: TGTGCCAGCATGAGAATAGGCAGGGGATCCTACAATGAGCAGTTCTTC

clone_size: .
d_call: .
v_call: TRBV6-6
j_call: TRBJ1-5
cdr3_aa: CASSRETGPQHF
cdr3_nt: TGTGCCAGCAGTAGAGAGACCGGGCCCCAGCATTTT

clone_size: many
d_call: .
v_call: TRBV9
j_call: TRBJ1-2
cdr3_aa: CASSVSYSETNHGYTF
cdr3_nt: TGTGCCAGCAGCGTTTCTTACAGTGAAACTAACCATGGCTACACCTTC

clone_size: .
d_call: TRBD1
v_call: TRBV7-8
j_call: TRBJ1-1
cdr3_aa: CASSPRTGGPRGALNTEAFF
cdr3_nt: TGTGCCAGCAGCCCCCGGACAGGAGGCCCCCGAGGCGCACTGAACACTGAAGCTTTCTTT

clone_size: few
d_call: .
v_call: TRBV15
j_call: TRBJ2-1
cdr3_aa: CATSRVRRPGGSSYNEQFF
cdr3_nt: TGTGCCACCAGCAGAGTGAGACGGCCCGGTGGAAGCTCCTACAATGAGCAGTTCTTC

clone_size: .
d_call: TRBD1
v_call: TRBV20-1
j_call: TRBJ1-5
cdr3_aa: CSARPTGAGQPQHF
cdr3_nt: TGCAGTGCTAGGCCCACAGGGGCGGGCCAGCCCCAGCATTTT

clone_size: many
d_call: .
v_call: TRBV16
j_call: TRBJ2-3
cdr3_aa: CASKPAGGATDTQYF
cdr3_nt: TGTGCCAGCAAGCCCGCAGGCGGGGCTACAGATACGCAGTATTTT

clone_size: many
d_call: TRBD1
v_call: TRBV3-1
j_call: TRBJ2-3
cdr3_aa: CASSQGRGQVYADTQYF
cdr3_nt: TGTGCCAGCAGCCAAGGAAGGGGGCAGGTTTATGCAGATACGCAGTATTTT

clone_size: few
d_call: .
v_call: TRBV2
j_call: TRBJ2-1
cdr3_aa: CASSELGGGEQFF
cdr3_nt: TGTGCCAGCAGTGAATTGGGGGGTGGGGAGCAGTTCTTC

clone_size: .
d_call: TRBD1
v_call: TRBV6-2/TRBV6-3
j_call: TRBJ1-1
cdr3_aa: CASSQTTGTEAFF
cdr3_nt: TGTGCCAGCAGTCAGACGACAGGGACTGAAGCTTTCTTT

clone_size: many
d_call: TRBD2
v_call: TRBV29-1
j_call: TRBJ2-5
cdr3_aa: CSVPRGSGEETQYF
cdr3_nt: TGCAGCGTCCCGAGAGGTAGCGGGGAAGAGACCCAGTACTTC

clone_size: .
d_call: TRBD1
v_call: TRBV12-3/TRBV12-4
j_call: TRBJ1-1
cdr3_aa: CASSSHRGRNTEAFF
cdr3_nt: TGTGCCAGCAGTTCTCACAGGGGGCGGAACACTGAAGCTTTCTTT

clone_size: .
d_call: TRBD1
v_call: TRBV6-2/TRBV6-3
j_call: TRBJ2-5
cdr3_aa: CASSYRTGQGTQYF
cdr3_nt: TGTGCCAGCAGTTACCGAACCGGACAGGGGACCCAGTACTTC

clone_size: few
d_call: TRBD1
v_call: TRBV6-2/TRBV6-3
j_call: TRBJ2-7
cdr3_aa: CASSRPGQAPGF
cdr3_nt: TGTGCCAGCAGTCGACCGGGACAGGCCCCAGGGTTC

clone_size: many
d_call: TRBD1
v_call: TRBV7-9
j_call: TRBJ1-1
cdr3_aa: CASSLGQQGWTEAFF
cdr3_nt: TGTGCCAGCAGCTTAGGGCAACAGGGGTGGACTGAAGCTTTCTTT

clone_size: many
d_call: .
v_call: TRBV4-2
j_call: TRBJ1-4
cdr3_aa: CASSQDPAQRGEKLFF
cdr3_nt: TGTGCCAGCAGCCAAGATCCGGCACAACGGGGTGAAAAACTGTTTTTT

clone_size: few
d_call: .
v_call: TRBV20-1
j_call: TRBJ1-3
cdr3_aa: CSARDLSRQDGNTIYF
cdr3_nt: TGCAGTGCTAGAGATTTATCCAGACAGGATGGAAACACCATATATTTT

clone_size: .
d_call: TRBD2
v_call: TRBV6-5
j_call: TRBJ2-1
cdr3_aa: CASRALAGGRYNEQFF
cdr3_nt: TGTGCCAGCAGAGCTCTAGCGGGGGGGCGTTACAATGAGCAGTTCTTC

clone_size: .
d_call: .
v_call: TRBV7-3
j_call: TRBJ2-7
cdr3_aa: CASSLGIGGGHEQYF
cdr3_nt: TGTGCCAGCAGCTTAGGTATCGGCGGGGGCCACGAGCAGTACTTC

clone_size: many
d_call: .
v_call: TRBV15
j_call: TRBJ1-6
cdr3_aa: CATSRNRDGGADSPLHF
cdr3_nt: TGTGCCACCAGCAGAAATAGGGACGGTGGCGCGGATTCACCCCTCCACTTT

clone_size: many
d_call: .
v_call: TRBV29-1
j_call: TRBJ1-2
cdr3_aa: CSVEGEGLHGYTF
cdr3_nt: TGCAGCGTTGAAGGAGAGGGGTTACATGGCTACACCTTC

clone_size: many
d_call: .
v_call: TRBV20-1
j_call: TRBJ2-3
cdr3_aa: CSARVRGERGTDTQYF
cdr3_nt: TGCAGTGCTAGAGTCCGTGGAGAGCGGGGCACAGATACGCAGTATTTT

clone_size: many
d_call: .
v_call: TRBV20-1
j_call: TRBJ1-6
cdr3_aa: CSARETLDSPLHF
cdr3_nt: TGCAGTGCTAGAGAGACTCTCGATTCACCCCTCCACTTT

clone_size: few
d_call: .
v_call: TRBV5-1
j_call: TRBJ2-3
cdr3_aa: CASSFQGFLPDTQYF
cdr3_nt: TGCGCCAGCAGCTTCCAGGGGTTCCTTCCAGATACGCAGTATTTT

clone_size: few
d_call: TRBD2
v_call: TRBV9
j_call: TRBJ2-7
cdr3_aa: CASSVDRGGKYEQYF
cdr3_nt: TGTGCCAGCAGCGTAGACCGCGGGGGGAAGTACGAGCAGTACTTC

clone_size: few
d_call: TRBD1
v_call: TRBV9
j_call: TRBJ2-3
cdr3_aa: CASSAYPRDRETDTQYF
cdr3_nt: TGTGCCAGCAGCGCTTACCCCCGGGACAGGGAAACAGATACGCAGTATTTT

clone_size: many
d_call: .
v_call: TRBV21-1
j_call: TRBJ1-1
cdr3_aa: CASRGRSDEAFF
cdr3_nt: TGTGCCAGCAGGGGGCGCTCGGACGAAGCTTTCTTT

clone_size: few
d_call: .
v_call: TRBV7-8
j_call: TRBJ1-1
cdr3_aa: CASSLWPSLNTEAFF
cdr3_nt: TGTGCCAGCAGCTTATGGCCCAGCTTGAACACTGAAGCTTTCTTT

clone_size: .
d_call: .
v_call: TRBV7-3
j_call: TRBJ1-1
cdr3_aa: CASSLYILSTEAFF
cdr3_nt: TGTGCCAGCAGCTTATACATTCTCTCCACTGAAGCTTTCTTT

clone_size: .
d_call: .
v_call: TRBV12-3/TRBV12-4
j_call: TRBJ1-1
cdr3_aa: CASSVRAYTEAFF
cdr3_nt: TGTGCCAGCAGTGTTCGGGCCTACACTGAAGCTTTCTTT

clone_size: .
d_call: TRBD1
v_call: TRBV6-2/TRBV6-3
j_call: TRBJ2-5
cdr3_aa: CASSSGTEEETQYF
cdr3_nt: TGTGCCAGCAGTTCCGGGACAGAGGAAGAGACCCAGTACTTC